The 14 T cell receptor beta chains below come from one sample, sequenced in a study of blood T cell repertoires in COVID-19. Produced via immunoSEQ multiplex PCR; TCRdb's table is partial and in-frame only. The top ten hold approximately 8% of the sample, which has more than 95,000 clones, roughly 90% seen once. Sequences were obtained from peripheral blood. These receptors all stem from a man aged 50 to 60 with acute or convalescent COVID-19.

V usage is TRBV7-9 and J usage is TRBJ2-3; D is possibly TRBD1 (6 bases). V was pared by 1 base and J by 4 bases, with 6 bases between. There are 13 residues in the CDR3. Per germline, CDR1 SEHNR and CDR2 FQNEAQ (reference sequence). The CDR3 spells CASSLDRADTQYF. Written as DNA, the CDR3 is TGTGCCAGCAGCTTAGACAGGGCAGATACGCAGTATTTT. Drawing the rest from reference TRBV7-9 and TRBJ2-3, the complete variable domain is DTGVSQNPRHKITKRGQNVTFRCDPISEHNRLYWYRQTLGQGPEFLTYFQNEAQLEKSRLLSDRFSAERPKGSFSTLEIQRTEQGDSAMYLCASSLDRADTQYFGPGTRLTVL.

The chain recombines TRBV19 with TRBJ1-4; 7 positions match TRBD1. Germline values: CDR1 LNHDA, CDR2 SQIVND (reference sequence). The CDR3 consists of 15 residues. The J segment lost 3 bases and the V segment lost 4 bases, leaving 5 bases of the junction unmatched. The DNA of the CDR3 is TGTGCCAGTAGTACTCCGGGACAGCCTAATGAAAAACTGTTTTTT. Translation gives CASSTPGQPNEKLFF.

The chain employs TRBV7-9 and TRBJ1-2, with unresolved D. Germline CDR1 SEHNR, CDR2 FQNEAQ (reference sequence). The CDR3 runs to 15 residues. V lost 4 bases to trimming and J lost 2 bases, with 14 bases between them. The CDR3 coding sequence is TGTGCCAGCAGCTCACCTCGGGTTTTGAACTATGGCTACACCTTC. It encodes CASSSPRVLNYGYTF.

On this clone: The same CDR3 also results from other DNA sequences found in this sample. This chain joins TRBV27 and TRBJ2-7; tentative D call: TRBD2 (5 bases). Germline V gives CDR1 MNHEY, CDR2 SMNVEV (reference sequence). V was clipped by 5 bases and J by 4 bases, with 9 bases between them. The CDR3 loop spans 12 amino acids. This CDR3 reads CASSLTGYEQYF. The CDR3 region has the DNA TGTGCCAGCAGTCTGACGGGGTACGAGCAGTACTTC.

The rearrangement links TRBV5-1 to TRBJ1-3, with TRBD1 matching over 10 bases. Germline CDR1 reads SGHRS; CDR2 reads YFSETQ. The V gene end was trimmed by 4 bases and the J gene end by 4 bases; junction bases not matched to a gene: 11. The CDR3 is 17 amino acids. The CDR3 DNA sequence: TGCGCCAGCAGCCAACTAGGGACAGGGGACGGCGGAAACACCATATATTTT. Encoded protein: CASSQLGTGDGGNTIYF.

The V call is TRBV5-6, the J call TRBJ1-6, with 7 positions matching TRBD1. After removal of 4 bases from V and 6 bases from J, the junction contained 4 bases not matched to a gene. Germline-derived CDR1 and CDR2 are SGHDT and YYEEEE. The CDR3 has 14 amino acids. CDR3 nucleotide sequence: TGTGCCAGCAGCCTAACAGGGGCTAATTCACCCCTCCACTTT. This encodes CASSLTGANSPLHF.

The chain recombines TRBV7-2 with TRBJ2-3, with TRBD2 as a possible D gene (7 bases). Per the germline V gene, CDR1 is SGHTA and CDR2 is FQGNSA. Trimming stripped 0 bases from V and 6 bases from J, with 19 bases between. This CDR3 contains 17 residues. CDR3 nucleotide sequence: TGTGCCAGCAGCTTAGCCCCCAGGGGAGGGCGAAGCGATACGCAGTATTTT. Its protein product is CASSLAPRGGRSDTQYF.

The chain has TRBV7-8 and TRBJ2-3; 10 positions agree with TRBD2. The CDR3 sequence is 16 residues long. With 1 base clipped from V and 0 bases from J, the junction kept 1 base outside the gene matches. The germline CDR1 and CDR2 sequences are SGHVS and FQNEAQ. CDR3 DNA: TGTGCCAGCAGCTTAGTTAGCGGGAGGAGCACAGATACGCAGTATTTT. This gives the protein CASSLVSGRSTDTQYF.

The chain couples TRBV9 to TRBJ2-2, with 7 bases lining up with TRBD1. The CDR3 loop spans 16 amino acids. Trimming removed 0 bases from V and 5 bases from J; junction bases left unmatched: 7. Germline V gene data show CDR1 as SGDLS and CDR2 as YYNGEE. DNA of the CDR3: TGTGCCAGCAGCGTAGAAGCAGGGGGAAATACCGGGGAGCTGTTTTTT. As protein: CASSVEAGGNTGELFF.

The chain joins TRBV10-2 to TRBJ1-1; 12 nucleotides agree with TRBD1. The CDR3 spans 13 residues. Trimming took 7 bases from V and 5 from J; bases not matched to a gene: 2. Germline CDR1 WSHSY, CDR2 SAAADI. CDR3 nucleotides: TGCGCCAGCAAGGGACAGGGGGCGACTGAAGCTTTCTTT. Protein product: CASKGQGATEAFF.

The chain is built from TRBV11-2 and TRBJ1-1, with D perhaps matching TRBD1 (6 bases). The CDR3 length is 15 residues. Germline values: CDR1 SGHAT, CDR2 FQNNGV. Trimming took 0 bases from V and 5 from J, leaving 13 bases between them. The CDR3 DNA sequence: TGTGCCAGCAGCTTAGATGCTGGGGGCAGAACTGAAGCTTTCTTT. Amino acids: CASSLDAGGRTEAFF.

The chain joins TRBV5-6 to TRBJ1-5, with TRBD1 as a possible D gene (6 bases). The CDR3 has 15 amino acids. V was clipped by 4 bases and J by 10 bases, with 21 bases between them. CDR1 is SGHDT and CDR2 is YYEEEE in the germline V gene. The chain's CDR3 is CASSPTGDTQDPQHF. CDR3 nucleotides: TGTGCCAGCAGCCCGACTGGGGACACGCAGGATCCCCAGCATTTT. Supplemented by reference TRBV5-6 and TRBJ1-5, the full variable domain reads DAGVTQSPTHLIKTRGQQVTLRCSPKSGHDTVSWYQQALGQGPQFIFQYYEEEERQRGNFPDRFSGHQFPNYSSELNVNALLLGDSALYLCASSPTGDTQDPQHFGDGTRLSIL.

The table lists this clone with a count of one. The chain carries TRBV5-1 and TRBJ1-1; 9 nucleotides align to TRBD1. Trimming cost V 4 bases and J 3 bases; bases outside gene matches: 10. Germline V CDR1 and CDR2: SGHRS, YFSETQ. The CDR3 is 16 amino acids. CDR3 sequence: CASSGGQGDFYTEAFF. In DNA form, the CDR3 reads TGCGCCAGCAGCGGGGGACAGGGAGACTTCTACACTGAAGCTTTCTTT.

The J gene is TRBJ1-2, the V gene TRBV11-2, with D unclear. Trimming removed 2 bases at V and 3 bases at J, with 13 bases between. CDR1 and CDR2 from the germline V gene are SGHAT and FQNNGV. The CDR3 spans 15 residues. CDR3 coding DNA: TGTGCCAGCAGCTTAACGGAGCGGGTGCACTATGGCTACACCTTC. Residues: CASSLTERVHYGYTF.